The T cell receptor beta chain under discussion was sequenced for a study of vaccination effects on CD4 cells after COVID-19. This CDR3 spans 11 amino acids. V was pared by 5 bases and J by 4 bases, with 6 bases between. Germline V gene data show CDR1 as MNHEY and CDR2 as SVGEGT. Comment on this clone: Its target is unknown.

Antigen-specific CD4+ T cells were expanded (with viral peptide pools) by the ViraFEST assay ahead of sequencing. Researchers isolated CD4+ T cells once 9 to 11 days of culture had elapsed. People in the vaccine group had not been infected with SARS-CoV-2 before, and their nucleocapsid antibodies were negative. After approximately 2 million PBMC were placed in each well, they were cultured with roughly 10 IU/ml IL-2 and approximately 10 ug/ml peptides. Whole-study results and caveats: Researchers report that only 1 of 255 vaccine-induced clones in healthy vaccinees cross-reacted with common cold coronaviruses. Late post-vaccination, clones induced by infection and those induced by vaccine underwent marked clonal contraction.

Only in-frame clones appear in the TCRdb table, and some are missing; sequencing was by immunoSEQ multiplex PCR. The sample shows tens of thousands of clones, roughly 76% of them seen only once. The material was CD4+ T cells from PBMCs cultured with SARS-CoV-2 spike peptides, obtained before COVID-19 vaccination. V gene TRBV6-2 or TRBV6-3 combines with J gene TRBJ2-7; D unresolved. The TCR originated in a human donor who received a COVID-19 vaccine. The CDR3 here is CASSQNYEQYF. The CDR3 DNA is TGTGCCAGCAGTCAAAATTACGAGCAGTACTTC.